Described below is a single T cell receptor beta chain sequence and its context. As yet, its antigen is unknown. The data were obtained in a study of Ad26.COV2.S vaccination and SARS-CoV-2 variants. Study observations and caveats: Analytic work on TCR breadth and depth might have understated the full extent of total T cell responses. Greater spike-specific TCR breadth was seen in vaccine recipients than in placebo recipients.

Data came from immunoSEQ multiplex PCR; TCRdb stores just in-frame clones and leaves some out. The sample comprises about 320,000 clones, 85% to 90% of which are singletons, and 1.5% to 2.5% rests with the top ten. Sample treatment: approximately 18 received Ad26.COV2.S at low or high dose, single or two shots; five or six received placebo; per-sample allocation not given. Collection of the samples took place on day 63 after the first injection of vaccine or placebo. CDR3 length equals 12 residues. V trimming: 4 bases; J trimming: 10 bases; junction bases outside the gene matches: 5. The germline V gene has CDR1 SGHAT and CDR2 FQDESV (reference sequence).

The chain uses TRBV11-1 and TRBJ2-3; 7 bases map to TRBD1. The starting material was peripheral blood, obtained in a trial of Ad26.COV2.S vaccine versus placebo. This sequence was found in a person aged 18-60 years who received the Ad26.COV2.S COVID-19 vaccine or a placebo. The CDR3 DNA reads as TGTGCCAGCAGCTATAGACAGGGCTCGCAGTATTTT. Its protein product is CASSYRQGSQYF.